These 26 T cell receptor beta chains originate from one sample sequenced in a study of blood T cell repertoires in COVID-19. Profiled with immunoSEQ multiplex PCR; TCRdb holds only in-frame clones, not every one. Of 110,000 to 150,000 clones listed, 80% to 90% are singletons. Sequencing input: peripheral blood. The receptors shown here come from a woman aged 45-59 years with acute or convalescent COVID-19.

The V call is TRBV10-3, the J call TRBJ1-5; D not certain. The CDR3 is 13 amino acids. The V gene's germline CDR1 is ENHRY and CDR2 SYGVKD. V lost 5 bases and J lost 0, with 5 bases in between. As DNA, the CDR3 is TGTGCCATCAGTACTAATAGCAATCAGCCCCAGCATTTT. Its translation: CAISTNSNQPQHF.

As concerns this clone: This sample also contains other DNA sequences that code for the same CDR3. V is TRBV12-3 or TRBV12-4 and J is TRBJ1-1; no definite D call. CDR3 length equals 13 residues. V lost 3 bases and J lost 4, with 9 bases in between. The CDR3 loop is CASSLDRGTEAFF. The CDR3 coding sequence is TGTGCCAGCAGTTTGGACCGGGGCACTGAAGCTTTCTTT.

V usage is TRBV6-5 and J usage is TRBJ2-7, with 12 positions matching TRBD2. Germline CDR1 is MNHEY and CDR2 is SVGAGI. The CDR3 length is 14 residues. Trimming at V came to 7 bases and at J to 6 bases, leaving 7 bases not matched to a gene. Here the CDR3 reads CASTRLAGAVEQYF. For the CDR3, the DNA is TGTGCCAGCACGAGACTAGCGGGAGCGGTCGAGCAGTACTTC.

The V gene is TRBV28, the J gene TRBJ1-5; the match to TRBD1 covers 7 bases. J was trimmed by 7 bases and V by 6 bases; bases with no gene match: 9. Germline assignment: CDR1 MDHEN and CDR2 SYDVKM. CDR3 length: 14 amino acids. CDR3: CASRQGTVGQPQHF. The CDR3 DNA reads TGTGCCAGCAGACAGGGGACGGTTGGGCAGCCCCAGCATTTT.

The chain carries TRBV5-1 and TRBJ2-7; 11 positions match TRBD1. Trimming removed 4 bases from V and 5 bases from J; junction bases left unmatched: 5. Germline-derived CDR1 and CDR2 are SGHRS and YFSETQ. The CDR3 extends over 14 amino acids. The DNA of the CDR3 is TGCGCCAGCAGCACCGGGACAGGGGGGAACGAGCAGTACTTC. Protein: CASSTGTGGNEQYF.

The chain links TRBV5-1 to TRBJ1-6; no definite D call. The CDR3 totals 12 residues. Germline values: CDR1 SGHRS, CDR2 YFSETQ. Trimming removed 0 bases at V and 12 bases at J, with 7 bases between. In DNA, the CDR3 is TGCGCCAGCAGCTTGGATGGCAGACCCCTCCACTTT. It translates to CASSLDGRPLHF.

This sequence joins TRBV27 and TRBJ2-3, with 9 bases aligning to TRBD1. From germline, CDR1 is MNHEY and CDR2 SMNVEV (reference sequence). The V gene end was trimmed by 5 bases and the J gene end by 3 bases; junction bases not matched to a gene: 3. The CDR3 totals 14 residues. The DNA for the CDR3 is TGTGCCAGCAGTCCCGGGACAGGGACAGATACGCAGTATTTT. Its protein product is CASSPGTGTDTQYF.

The chain joins TRBV19 to TRBJ2-3; 10 positions match TRBD2. Germline V gives CDR1 LNHDA, CDR2 SQIVND (reference sequence). The CDR3 extends over 16 amino acids. Trimming at V came to 5 bases and at J to 1 base, leaving 6 bases not matched to a gene. CDR3 region: CASSPLAGEGTDTQYF. In nucleotides, the CDR3 is TGTGCCAGTAGTCCTCTAGCGGGGGAAGGCACAGATACGCAGTATTTT.

This clone was observed a single time. The chain is built from TRBV18 and TRBJ2-2; unclear D gene. Germline CDR1 and CDR2: KGHSH and LQKENI. Trimming removed 2 bases at V and 5 bases at J, with 9 bases between. The CDR3 is 14 amino acids. CDR3 in amino acids: CASSPAGITGELFF. CDR3 sequence (DNA): TGTGCCAGCTCACCAGCAGGAATAACCGGGGAGCTGTTTTTT.

This clone was counted a single time. This chain connects TRBV3-1 (or the pseudogene TRBV3-2) to TRBJ2-5, with 9 bases identical to TRBD2. This CDR3 spans 15 amino acids. The V segment lost 1 base and the J segment 5 bases; nucleotides outside the gene matches: 5. Germline CDR1 and CDR2: LGHDT and YNNKEL (reference sequence). The CDR3 DNA reads as TGTGCCAGCAGCCAAGCGCGGGAGGGCCGCGAGACCCAGTACTTC. Translated: CASSQAREGRETQYF.

The table lists this clone with a few counts. The DNA for the CDR3 is TGCAGCGCACGGGACACGACGGGTTCATACGAGCAGTACTTC. Translating it yields CSARDTTGSYEQYF. The chain is built from TRBV29-1 and TRBJ2-7; the D gene is possibly TRBD1 (6 bases). Trimming took 7 bases from V and 4 from J, leaving 20 bases between them. There are 14 residues in the CDR3. The germline CDR1 and CDR2 sequences are SQVTM and ANQGSEA.

This clone was seen once. The chain couples TRBV5-8 to TRBJ1-2; 7 bases match TRBD1. The CDR3 runs to 17 residues. Germline V gene lookup returns CDR1 SGHTS and CDR2 YDEGEE. With 0 bases clipped from V and 5 bases from J, the junction kept 13 bases outside the gene matches. The DNA for the CDR3 is TGTGCCAGCAGCTTGGGGGACATAACAGGGGTTCTTTATGGCTACACCTTC. This codes for CASSLGDITGVLYGYTF.

The gene calls are TRBV18 and TRBJ2-2; no definite D call. The CDR3 is 13 residues long. Trimming took off 5 bases at V and 3 bases at J, with 7 bases between the two ends. Germline lookup yields CDR1 KGHSH and CDR2 LQKENI. DNA for the CDR3: TGTGCCAGCTCATACCGGGACACCGGGGAGCTGTTTTTT. Translating it yields CASSYRDTGELFF.

This chain links TRBV28 with TRBJ2-7; D is perhaps TRBD1 (6 bases). This CDR3 contains 12 residues. The germline V and J ends were trimmed by 6 bases and 5 bases, with 11 bases remaining between them. CDR1 is MDHEN, CDR2 SYDVKM, per germline. CDR3 loop: CASSDRPHEQYF. CDR3 nucleotide sequence: TGTGCCAGCAGCGACAGGCCCCACGAGCAGTACTTC.

CDR3 sequence: CASSPPRQRNTEAFF. CDR3 nucleotides: TGTGCCAGCAGCCCACCCCGACAAAGGAACACTGAAGCTTTCTTT. The J gene is TRBJ1-1, the V gene TRBV11-1; the D is unclear. The CDR3 runs to 15 residues. The germline V gene has CDR1 SGHAT and CDR2 FQDESV (reference sequence). Trimming cost V 5 bases and J 1 base, with 14 bases left between them.

This chain uses TRBV7-8 with TRBJ1-2; D is uncertain. Germline-derived CDR1 and CDR2 are SGHVS and FQNEAQ. This CDR3 region has 14 residues. V was cut by 0 bases and J by 4 bases, with 9 bases left in between. CDR3 residues: CASSLAQAPYGYTF. The CDR3, as DNA: TGTGCCAGCAGCTTAGCGCAGGCCCCCTATGGCTACACCTTC. Full variable domain (rest looked up from reference TRBV7-8 and TRBJ1-2): GAGVSQSPRYKVAKRGQDVALRCDPISGHVSLFWYQQALGQGPEFLTYFQNEAQLDKSGLPSDRFFAERPEGSVSTLKIQRTQQEDSAVYLCASSLAQAPYGYTFGSGTRLTVV.

V is TRBV27 and J is TRBJ1-2; D unclear. This CDR3 comprises 14 residues. Germline lookup yields CDR1 MNHEY and CDR2 SMNVEV (reference sequence). V lost 3 bases and J lost 0, with 8 bases in between. CDR3 coding DNA: TGTGCCAGCAGTTTCCGGGTATCTAACTATGGCTACACCTTC. It specifies CASSFRVSNYGYTF.

In this sample, this clone turned up a few times. The genes are TRBV6-5 and TRBJ1-5, with no clear D. Germline CDR1 and CDR2: MNHEY and SVGAGI. Trimming shortened V by 4 bases and J by 5 bases, and 9 bases separated the two germline ends. CDR3 size: 13 residues. CDR3 loop: CASSSRGHQPQHF. CDR3 nucleotide sequence: TGTGCCAGCAGTTCACGCGGCCATCAGCCCCAGCATTTT.

The gene calls are TRBV9 and TRBJ2-3, with 10 bases fitting TRBD2. J was trimmed by 6 bases and V by 5 bases; bases with no gene match: 15. The CDR3 is made up of 17 amino acids. CDR1 and CDR2 from the germline V gene are SGDLS and YYNGEE. CDR3 region: CASSSHLLAGRADTQYF. Here the CDR3 DNA reads TGTGCCAGCAGTTCCCATTTACTAGCGGGAAGAGCGGATACGCAGTATTTT.

The rearrangement links TRBV5-1 to TRBJ2-1; maybe TRBD1 (6 bases). The CDR3 sequence is 14 residues long. In germline, CDR1 is SGHRS, CDR2 YFSETQ. V was shortened by 0 bases and J by 5 bases, with 9 bases between the two germline ends. CDR3 in amino acids: CASSLGQVHNEQFF. CDR3 DNA: TGCGCCAGCAGCTTGGGACAGGTTCACAATGAGCAGTTCTTC.

The rearrangement links TRBV5-4 to TRBJ2-7; 9 positions agree with TRBD2. CDR1 and CDR2 from the germline V gene are SGHNT and YYREEE (reference sequence). V dropped 3 bases and J dropped 5; count of bases not matched to a gene: 3. This CDR3 has 13 residues. The chain's CDR3 is CASSSRTSDEQYF. CDR3 coding DNA: TGTGCCAGCAGCTCCCGGACTAGCGACGAGCAGTACTTC.

This clone was detected once. This chain uses TRBV9 with TRBJ2-5, with 15 bases that match TRBD2. The CDR3 covers 17 residues. CDR1 SGDLS and CDR2 YYNGEE come from the germline V gene. V shed 0 bases, J shed 5 bases, and the junction held 5 bases outside the gene matches. The chain's CDR3 is CASSVGGLAGGGETQYF. CDR3 coding DNA: TGTGCCAGCAGCGTAGGGGGACTAGCGGGAGGTGGGGAGACCCAGTACTTC. Full variable domain (rest looked up from reference TRBV9 and TRBJ2-5): DSGVTQTPKHLITATGQRVTLRCSPRSGDLSVYWYQQSLDQGLQFLIQYYNGEERAKGNILERFSAQQFPDLHSELNLSSLELGDSALYFCASSVGGLAGGGETQYFGPGTRLLVL.

This chain links TRBV23-1 with TRBJ2-3; D ambiguous. TRBV23-1 is flagged as an ORF with uncertain function. Trimming removed 2 bases from V and 2 bases from J, with 8 bases in between. This CDR3 is 14 amino acids long. CDR3 loop: CASSQRSPTDTQYF. The CDR3 nucleotides read TGCGCCAGCAGTCAACGGAGCCCCACAGATACGCAGTATTTT.

J is TRBJ2-7 and V is TRBV3-1 (or the pseudogene TRBV3-2), with a weak D call TRBD2 (6 bases). CDR1 and CDR2 (germline): LGHDT, YNNKEL (reference sequence). The CDR3 is made up of 14 amino acids. Trimming stripped 4 bases from V and 4 bases from J, with 14 bases between. CDR3 in DNA: TGTGCCAGCAGCCCCGTCCCGGGAGTTTACGAGCAGTACTTC. It specifies CASSPVPGVYEQYF.

The J gene is TRBJ1-5, the V gene TRBV18; no clear D gene. From germline, CDR1 is KGHSH and CDR2 LQKENI. The CDR3 consists of 13 residues. V lost 4 bases to trimming and J lost 5 bases, with 9 bases between them. CDR3 protein: CASSRGRDQPQHF. The CDR3 nucleotides are TGTGCCAGCTCACGAGGGCGGGATCAGCCCCAGCATTTT.

The chain recombines TRBV9 with TRBJ2-7; TRBD1 matches at 7 bases. Germline CDR1 reads SGDLS; CDR2 reads YYNGEE. Unmatched junction bases numbered 6, after V lost 1 base and J lost 2 bases. The CDR3 consists of 15 residues. CDR3 sequence reads: CASSVRTGVTYEQYF. The CDR3, as DNA: TGTGCCAGCAGCGTAAGAACAGGGGTAACCTACGAGCAGTACTTC.